This TCR beta chain was observed in a study of neoadjuvant anti-PD-1 for oral cavity cancer. Profiled with immunoSEQ multiplex PCR; TCRdb holds only in-frame clones, not every one. The profile shows around 7,200 clones, 62% of them singletons. The germline CDR1 and CDR2 sequences are SGHTA and FQGNSA. The CDR3 has 15 amino acids. V lost 5 bases and J 0 bases, leaving 12 bases between the germline ends. Stated time point: after neoadjuvant nivolumab, at surgical resection. The gene calls are TRBV7-2 and TRBJ2-3; no definite D call. Sequencing used PBMCs, obtained after nivolumab (anti-PD-1) treatment. The source of this sequence is a person aged 35-79 years with oral cavity squamous cell carcinoma. CDR3: CASSVDGPSTDTQYF. The DNA of the CDR3 is TGTGCCAGCAGCGTGGACGGCCCAAGCACAGATACGCAGTATTTT.